Following are 13 T cell receptor beta chains from one sample sequenced in a study of shared clonotypes between healthy human individuals. Here immunoSEQ multiplex PCR was the method, and the copy in TCRdb shows in-frame clones only, minus some. The sample includes approximately 1.9 million clones, just under 95% of them seen just once. CD8 cells regarded as naive lacked CD45RO, were positively chosen for CCR7, and omitted terminally differentiated effector memory CD45RA+ cells. The sequencing sample was made of naive CD8+ T cells from PBMCs. The receptors were sampled from a man aged 18 to 30 in good health. Some clones in this sample may be carry-over from other donors' samples.

V gene TRBV7-9 combines with J gene TRBJ2-1, with TRBD2 as a possible D gene (7 bases). Trimming stripped 5 bases from V and 1 base from J, with 18 bases between. Germline CDR1 and CDR2: SEHNR and FQNEAQ (reference sequence). The CDR3 extends over 17 amino acids. DNA of the CDR3: TGTGCCAGCAGCATTCGGAGGGGGGGAGGATCCTACAATGAGCAGTTCTTC. It translates to CASSIRRGGGSYNEQFF.

This chain joins TRBV27 and TRBJ1-5; D may be TRBD1 (5 bases). The CDR3 has 16 amino acids. CDR1 and CDR2 from the germline V gene are MNHEY and SMNVEV (reference sequence). The V end was cut by 2 bases, the J end by 2 bases, with 13 bases between. The CDR3 region has the DNA TGTGCCAGCAGTTTAGTCTCAGGGTTGGGCAATCAGCCCCAGCATTTT. Protein sequence: CASSLVSGLGNQPQHF.

The rearrangement links TRBV7-9 to TRBJ1-4, with D perhaps TRBD1 (5 bases). V gave up 6 bases and J gave up 0 bases, with 14 bases separating them. The CDR3 has 16 amino acids. CDR1 is SEHNR, CDR2 FQNEAQ, per germline (reference sequence). The CDR3 region is CASRKGPRATNEKLFF. The CDR3, as DNA: TGTGCCAGCAGGAAGGGCCCCAGGGCAACTAATGAAAAACTGTTTTTT.

This clone was seen a single time. This chain uses TRBV4-3 with TRBJ2-3; D is possibly TRBD1 or TRBD2 (6 bases each). Germline loops: CDR1 LGHNA, CDR2 YSLEER. CDR3 length equals 15 residues. Trimming stripped 0 bases from V and 2 bases from J, with 9 bases between. In DNA, the CDR3 is TGCGCCAGCAGCCAAGATTGGGGGGCCACAGATACGCAGTATTTT. Translating it yields CASSQDWGATDTQYF.

Regarding this clone: Other DNA sequences in this sample translate to the same CDR3. This chain uses TRBV28 with TRBJ1-5; D call uncertain. CDR1 MDHEN and CDR2 SYDVKM come from the germline V gene. With 6 bases removed from V and 3 bases from J, the gap between germline ends came to 12 bases. CDR3 length equals 14 residues. The chain's CDR3 is CASSLRHNNQPQHF. CDR3 in DNA: TGTGCCAGCAGCCTCCGGCACAACAATCAGCCCCAGCATTTT.

J is TRBJ1-2 and V is TRBV28; no definite D call. The V gene lost 5 bases and the J gene lost 6 bases, with 4 bases spanning the gap. There are 10 residues in the CDR3. Germline loops: CDR1 MDHEN, CDR2 SYDVKM. DNA of the CDR3: TGTGCCAGCAGTGACAATGGCTACACCTTC. Translated: CASSDNGYTF.

A note on this clone: In the same sample, other DNA sequences code for this CDR3. The chain uses TRBV6-5 and TRBJ2-2; D ambiguous. Per germline, CDR1 MNHEY and CDR2 SVGAGI. Between the trimmed V and J ends, which lost 2 bases and 1 base, there was a span of 5 bases. This CDR3 has 14 residues. CDR3 DNA sequence: TGTGCCAGCAGTTACAGACAGAACACCGGGGAGCTGTTTTTT. Translating it yields CASSYRQNTGELFF.

The V call is TRBV28, the J call TRBJ2-7; D is unclear. Trimming shortened V by 4 bases and J by 2 bases, and 9 bases separated the two germline ends. This CDR3 is built from 13 residues. In germline, CDR1 is MDHEN, CDR2 SYDVKM. The CDR3 protein is CASSSLEAYEQYF. In DNA, the CDR3 is TGTGCCAGCAGTTCCCTTGAGGCCTACGAGCAGTACTTC. Filled out from reference TRBV28 and TRBJ2-7, the complete variable domain reads DVKVTQSSRYLVKRTGEKVFLECVQDMDHENMFWYRQDPGLGLRLIYFSYDVKMKEKGDIPEGYSVSREKKERFSLILESASTNQTSMYLCASSSLEAYEQYFGPGTRLTVT.

This chain links TRBV4-3 with TRBJ2-3, with TRBD2 identical over 9 bases. V lost 0 bases, J lost 1 base, and 5 bases stayed unmatched. From germline, CDR1 is LGHNA and CDR2 YSLEER. This CDR3 comprises 17 residues. CDR3 amino acids: CASSQDTAGGGTDTQYF. CDR3 sequence (DNA): TGCGCCAGCAGCCAAGATACAGCGGGAGGAGGCACAGATACGCAGTATTTT.

The chain joins TRBV9 to TRBJ2-1, with D tentatively TRBD1 or TRBD2 (7 bases each). There are 13 residues in the CDR3. CDR1 and CDR2 (germline): SGDLS, YYNGEE. V was shortened by 3 bases and J by 12 bases, with 16 bases between the two germline ends. Here the CDR3 reads CASSALDREGQFF. The DNA of the CDR3 is TGTGCCAGCAGCGCGTTAGACAGGGAGGGGCAGTTCTTC.

The genes are TRBV30 and TRBJ2-3; 7 bases are shared with TRBD2. V trimming: 0 bases; J trimming: 3 bases; junction bases outside the gene matches: 6. The CDR3 contains 15 residues. Germline-derived CDR1 and CDR2 are GTSNPN and SVGIG (reference sequence). This CDR3 reads CAWSVSALATDTQYF. CDR3 bases: TGTGCCTGGAGTGTATCGGCACTAGCGACAGATACGCAGTATTTT.

CDR3 protein: CASSELDLGEQYF. CDR3 bases: TGTGCCAGCAGTGAACTAGACCTGGGGGAGCAGTACTTC. V and J are TRBV6-1 and TRBJ2-7, with D unresolved. Germline V gene data show CDR1 as MNHNS and CDR2 as SASEGT. This CDR3 is 13 amino acids long. Trimming left V 2 bases short and J 7 bases short, with 12 bases between.

This clone was detected only once. This chain links TRBV7-2 with TRBJ2-1; D is perhaps TRBD1 or TRBD2 (5 bases each). Trimming took 1 base from V and 9 from J, leaving 10 bases between them. The CDR3 extends over 13 amino acids. CDR1 is SGHTA and CDR2 is FQGNSA in the germline V gene. This CDR3 reads CASSLGVGTEQFF. DNA for the CDR3: TGTGCCAGCAGCTTAGGAGTGGGGACTGAGCAGTTCTTC. Full variable domain (missing parts from reference TRBV7-2 and TRBJ2-1): GAGVSQSPSNKVTEKGKDVELRCDPISGHTALYWYRQSLGQGLEFLIYFQGNSAPDKSGLPSDRFSAERTGGSVSTLTIQRTQQEDSAVYLCASSLGVGTEQFFGPGTRLTVL.